This T cell receptor (beta chain) was obtained from a study of memory CD4+ T cells and cytomegalovirus serostatus. Background on the study: Donors were healthy Belgian adults, 8 to 10 CMV seropositive and 20 to 25 seronegative.

In the case of this clone: Antigen unknown. Additional DNA sequences in this sample encode the identical CDR3.

Germline V gene sequence: CDR1 DFQATT, CDR2 SNEGSKA (reference sequence). V was shortened by 6 bases and J by 8 bases, with 11 bases between the two germline ends. The CDR3 has 11 residues. The sort gate was single viable CD3+CD4+CD8-CD45RO+ cells for memory CD4+ T cells. Study-level results: CD4+ memory repertoires contained 67 of 164 reported CMV TCRbeta sequences.

Clones were read by immunoSEQ multiplex PCR, and TCRdb kept only the in-frame ones, dropping some. The sample records 56,000 or so clones, more than 75% being singletons. This chain connects TRBV20-1 to TRBJ2-4; tentatively, D is TRBD1 or TRBD2 (5 bases each). The origin of this receptor is an adult in good health and CMV-seronegative. Input material: memory CD4+ T cells from blood. Written as DNA, the CDR3 is TGCAGTGCGGGACCCCGCGACATTCAGTACTTC. Its translation is CSAGPRDIQYF.